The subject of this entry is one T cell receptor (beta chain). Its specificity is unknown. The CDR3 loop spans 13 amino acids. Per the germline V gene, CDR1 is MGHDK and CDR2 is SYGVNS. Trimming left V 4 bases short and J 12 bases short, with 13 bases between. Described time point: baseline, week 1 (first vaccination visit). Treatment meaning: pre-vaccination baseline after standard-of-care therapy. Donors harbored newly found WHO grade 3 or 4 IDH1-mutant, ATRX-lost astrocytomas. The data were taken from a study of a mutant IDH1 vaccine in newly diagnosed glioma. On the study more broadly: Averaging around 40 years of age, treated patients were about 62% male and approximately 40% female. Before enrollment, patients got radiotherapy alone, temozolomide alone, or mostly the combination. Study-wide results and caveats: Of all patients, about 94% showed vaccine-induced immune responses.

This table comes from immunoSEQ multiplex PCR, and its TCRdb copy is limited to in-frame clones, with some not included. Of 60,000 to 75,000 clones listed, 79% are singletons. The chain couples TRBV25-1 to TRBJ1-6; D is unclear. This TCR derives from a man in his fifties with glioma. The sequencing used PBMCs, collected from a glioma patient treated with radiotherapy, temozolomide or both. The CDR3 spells CASSADIIRPLHF. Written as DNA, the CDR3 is TGTGCCAGCAGTGCCGATATAATTCGACCCCTCCACTTT. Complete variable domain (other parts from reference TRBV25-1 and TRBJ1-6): EADIYQTPRYLVIGTGKKITLECSQTMGHDKMYWYQQDPGMELHLIHYSYGVNSTEKGDLSSESTVSRIRTEHFPLTLESARPSHTSQYLCASSADIIRPLHFGNGTRLTVT.